Each of the 5 T cell receptor beta chains below was sequenced from the same sample in a study of blood T cell repertoires in COVID-19. Sequencing used immunoSEQ multiplex PCR; TCRdb keeps in-frame clones, though not all of them. The sample lists fewer than 350,000 clones, 80% to 90% occurring once. The specimen was PBMCs or T cells enriched from blood (not recorded which). Every receptor here comes from a woman in her thirties or forties with acute COVID-19.

V is TRBV6-5 and J is TRBJ2-7, with TRBD1 matching over 7 bases. The CDR3 consists of 13 residues. Germline CDR1 reads MNHEY; CDR2 reads SVGAGI. Unmatched junction bases numbered 9, after V lost 10 bases and J lost 3 bases. The DNA for the CDR3 is TGTGCCACCCGGGACAGCTGGGGCTACGAGCAGTACTTC. Its protein is CATRDSWGYEQYF.

This clone was seen only a few times. The gene calls are TRBV4-3 and TRBJ2-2; 7 nucleotides agree with TRBD2. V lost 2 bases, J lost 0 bases, and 6 bases stayed unmatched. The V gene's germline CDR1 is LGHNA and CDR2 YSLEER. The CDR3 spans 17 residues. CDR3 region: CASSQRAGGTNTGELFF. The CDR3 DNA follows: TGCGCCAGCAGCCAAAGGGCCGGGGGGACGAACACCGGGGAGCTGTTTTTT.

The chain links TRBV7-9 to TRBJ2-3; tentatively, D is TRBD2 (6 bases). Trimming left V 2 bases short and J 2 bases short, with 8 bases between. Germline assignment: CDR1 SEHNR and CDR2 FQNEAQ (reference sequence). The CDR3 covers 14 residues. The CDR3 DNA sequence: TGTGCCAGCAGCTTAACTAGCCCCACAGATACGCAGTATTTT. Its translation is CASSLTSPTDTQYF.

The chain employs TRBV19 and TRBJ2-5; TRBD2 agrees at 11 bases. This CDR3 spans 13 amino acids. Losses at the gene ends were 3 bases for V and 7 bases for J; bases not matched to a gene: 1. Germline values: CDR1 LNHDA, CDR2 SQIVND (reference sequence). In nucleotides, the CDR3 is TGTGCCAGTAGTATCGGACTAGCGGGGACCCAGTACTTC. Encoded protein: CASSIGLAGTQYF.

This chain joins TRBV9 and TRBJ2-2; D is unclear. The V gene's germline CDR1 is SGDLS and CDR2 YYNGEE. The CDR3 extends over 14 amino acids. Trimming removed 4 bases at V and 4 bases at J, with 11 bases between. The CDR3 loop reads CASSLLSGTGELFF. In DNA, the CDR3 is TGTGCCAGCAGCCTTTTATCGGGCACCGGGGAGCTGTTTTTT. Full variable domain (outside the CDR3, taken from reference TRBV9 and TRBJ2-2): DSGVTQTPKHLITATGQRVTLRCSPRSGDLSVYWYQQSLDQGLQFLIQYYNGEERAKGNILERFSAQQFPDLHSELNLSSLELGDSALYFCASSLLSGTGELFFGEGSRLTVL.